This passage covers 22 T cell receptor beta chains from one sample sequenced in a study of T cell responses to AZD1222 COVID-19 vaccine. Assay: immunoSEQ multiplex PCR; the TCRdb copy retains only in-frame clones and omits some. The table has 95,000 to 150,000 clones, around nine tenths seen once. The material sequenced was peripheral blood, taken on day 0 of AZD1222 vaccination. These receptors came from an adult in good health.

The chain uses TRBV7-2 and TRBJ2-3; D possibly corresponds to TRBD2 (5 bases). This CDR3 has 13 residues. The V and J ends lost 8 bases and 6 bases respectively, with 15 bases between them. The germline V gene has CDR1 SGHTA and CDR2 FQGNSA. The CDR3 spells CASGLGNGDTQYF. The CDR3 bases are TGTGCCAGCGGGCTCGGGAATGGGGATACGCAGTATTTT.

The chain carries TRBV5-8 and TRBJ2-7; tentative D call: TRBD1 (5 bases). V lost 4 bases to trimming and J lost 0 bases, with 8 bases between them. The germline V gene encodes CDR1 SGHTS and CDR2 YDEGEE. The length of the CDR3 is 13 residues. CDR3 protein: CASSRRASYEQYF. The CDR3 DNA reads as TGTGCCAGCAGCCGCAGGGCCTCCTACGAGCAGTACTTC.

The chain joins TRBV28 to TRBJ1-1; 9 bases fit TRBD1. Germline assignment: CDR1 MDHEN and CDR2 SYDVKM. This CDR3 contains 16 residues. Trimming removed 5 bases from V and 1 base from J; junction bases left unmatched: 8. CDR3 protein: CASSSYRGLGNTEAFF. The CDR3 nucleotides are TGTGCCAGCAGTAGTTACAGGGGGCTTGGGAACACTGAAGCTTTCTTT. Full variable domain (missing parts from reference TRBV28 and TRBJ1-1): DVKVTQSSRYLVKRTGEKVFLECVQDMDHENMFWYRQDPGLGLRLIYFSYDVKMKEKGDIPEGYSVSREKKERFSLILESASTNQTSMYLCASSSYRGLGNTEAFFGQGTRLTVV.

The rearrangement joins TRBV6-5 to TRBJ1-5, with 8 nucleotides matching TRBD1. This CDR3 is built from 16 residues. Losses at the gene ends were 4 bases for V and 5 bases for J; bases not matched to a gene: 10. The germline CDR1 and CDR2 sequences are MNHEY and SVGAGI. In nucleotides, the CDR3 is TGTGCCAGCAGTTCTCGACAGGGGAGCTTCCATCAGCCCCAGCATTTT. Its translation is CASSSRQGSFHQPQHF.

The chain recombines TRBV7-8 with TRBJ2-7; possible D gene TRBD1, 6 bases. The CDR3 covers 15 residues. The germline V gene has CDR1 SGHVS and CDR2 FQNEAQ. The V end was cut by 5 bases, the J end by 3 bases, with 17 bases between. The CDR3 DNA sequence: TGTGCCAGCAGCCGAGTGGGTACAGGGTTCTACGAGCAGTACGTC. Amino acid sequence: CASSRVGTGFYEQYV.

J is TRBJ1-4 and V is TRBV2, with a weak D call TRBD1 (5 bases). With 6 bases removed from V and 8 bases from J, the gap between germline ends came to 10 bases. This CDR3 region has 12 residues. CDR1 is SNHLY and CDR2 is FYNNEI in the germline V gene. Here the CDR3 DNA reads TGTGCCAGCAGAGGGGACGGGGAAAAACTGTTTTTT. It is translated as CASRGDGEKLFF. Full variable domain (outside the CDR3, taken from reference TRBV2 and TRBJ1-4): EPEVTQTPSHQVTQMGQEVILRCVPISNHLYFYWYRQILGQKVEFLVSFYNNEISEKSEIFDDQFSVERPDGSNFTLKIRSTKLEDSAMYFCASRGDGEKLFFGSGTQLSVL.

This clone came up once. The chain recombines TRBV7-9 with TRBJ1-1; D gene ambiguous. Germline V gives CDR1 SEHNR, CDR2 FQNEAQ (reference sequence). Trimming took off 2 bases at V and 8 bases at J, with 9 bases between the two ends. The CDR3 runs 12 residues. CDR3 protein: CASSLNVQEAFF. CDR3 nucleotides: TGTGCCAGCAGCTTAAACGTCCAGGAAGCTTTCTTT.

V and J are TRBV28 and TRBJ1-5; D is undetermined. The V gene lost 5 bases and the J gene lost 5 bases, with 19 bases spanning the gap. The CDR3 runs to 16 residues. CDR1 and CDR2 (germline): MDHEN, SYDVKM. CDR3 loop: CASSPVVQALHQPQHF. The CDR3 DNA is TGTGCCAGCAGTCCAGTGGTGCAGGCCCTTCATCAGCCCCAGCATTTT.

This chain joins TRBV2 and TRBJ1-3; 7 bases agree with TRBD1. J lost 1 base, V lost 7 bases, and 7 bases had no gene match. Germline CDR1 and CDR2: SNHLY and FYNNEI. The CDR3 runs 15 residues. CDR3 in amino acids: CASTEQGHSGNTIYF. CDR3 DNA: TGTGCCAGCACCGAACAGGGGCATTCTGGAAACACCATATATTTT.

The rearrangement links TRBV4-1 to TRBJ1-5, with TRBD1 as a possible D gene (5 bases). In germline, CDR1 is MGHRA, CDR2 YSYEKL. This CDR3 spans 17 amino acids. V was cut by 0 bases and J by 4 bases, with 16 bases left in between. This CDR3 is CASSQEFPQGGNQPQHF. The CDR3 nucleotides read TGCGCCAGCAGCCAAGAATTCCCCCAGGGAGGAAATCAGCCCCAGCATTTT.

The chain carries TRBV4-3 and TRBJ1-2; D gene unclear. Between the trimmed V and J ends, which lost 0 bases and 8 bases, there was a span of 10 bases. Germline assignment: CDR1 LGHNA and CDR2 YSLEER. The CDR3 is 13 amino acids. The CDR3 DNA is TGCGCCAGCAGCCAAGATAGACATGGAGGCTACACCTTC. Encoded protein: CASSQDRHGGYTF.

This chain joins TRBV6-5 and TRBJ1-2; 8 bases fit TRBD1. The germline V gene has CDR1 MNHEY and CDR2 SVGAGI. The CDR3 runs 13 residues. After removal of 6 bases from V and 7 bases from J, the junction contained 7 bases not matched to a gene. The chain's CDR3 is CASRPQGAGGYTF. For the CDR3, the DNA is TGTGCCAGCAGGCCGCAGGGGGCTGGTGGCTACACCTTC.

The chain links TRBV9 to TRBJ2-1, with 11 positions matching TRBD1. Germline V gene sequence: CDR1 SGDLS, CDR2 YYNGEE. The trim removed 2 bases at V and 8 bases at J, leaving 6 bases unmatched. The CDR3 extends over 15 amino acids. CDR3 bases: TGTGCCAGCAGCGTGGCTGGACAGGGGGCGGATGAGCAGTTCTTC. Its translation is CASSVAGQGADEQFF.

V usage is TRBV5-6 and J usage is TRBJ1-6; no reliable D call. Trimming stripped 0 bases from V and 1 base from J, with 5 bases between. The CDR3 has 15 amino acids. Looked up from germline, CDR1 is SGHDT and CDR2 is YYEEEE. The CDR3 protein is CASSLAGSYNSPLHF. The CDR3 DNA is TGTGCCAGCAGCTTGGCAGGATCCTATAATTCACCCCTCCACTTT. The complete variable domain, with remaining parts taken from reference TRBV5-6 and TRBJ1-6, reads DAGVTQSPTHLIKTRGQQVTLRCSPKSGHDTVSWYQQALGQGPQFIFQYYEEEERQRGNFPDRFSGHQFPNYSSELNVNALLLGDSALYLCASSLAGSYNSPLHFGNGTRLTVT.

The V gene is TRBV10-3, the J gene TRBJ1-2, with 8 bases matching TRBD1. CDR3 length: 14 amino acids. Germline V lookup: CDR1 ENHRY, CDR2 SYGVKD. V was clipped by 6 bases and J by 3 bases; unmatched bases: 6. CDR3: CAIRGQGEDYGYTF. CDR3 nucleotides: TGTGCCATCAGAGGACAGGGTGAGGACTATGGCTACACCTTC.

The V gene is TRBV4-1, the J gene TRBJ1-2; D ambiguous. V gave up 1 base and J gave up 4 bases, with 10 bases separating them. In germline, CDR1 is MGHRA, CDR2 YSYEKL. CDR3 length: 14 residues. For the CDR3, the DNA is TGCGCCAGCAGCCAAGGGTCAGAAATCTATGGCTACACCTTC. As protein: CASSQGSEIYGYTF.

The V gene is TRBV18, the J gene TRBJ2-7; 11 bases line up with TRBD1. The CDR3 contains 16 residues. The germline gives CDR1 KGHSH, CDR2 LQKENI. V shed 4 bases, J shed 2 bases, and the junction held 7 bases outside the gene matches. The DNA of the CDR3 is TGTGCCAGCTCACTAAGGTTGGGACAGGGGGCCTACGAGCAGTACTTC. Its translation is CASSLRLGQGAYEQYF.

This chain links TRBV6-4 with TRBJ1-1, with D unclear. The CDR3 extends over 18 amino acids. CDR1 is MRHNA, CDR2 SNTAGT, per germline. V gave up 8 bases and J gave up 2 bases, with 27 bases separating them. CDR3 nucleotide sequence: TGTGCCAGCCCCGGAAGTCGGGAAGCAGAAAACTCCAACACTGAAGCTTTCTTT. Translation gives CASPGSREAENSNTEAFF.

The V and J genes are TRBV5-1 and TRBJ2-6; perhaps TRBD1 as D (5 bases). V was clipped by 4 bases and J by 0 bases, with 17 bases between them. This CDR3 comprises 18 residues. Germline V lookup: CDR1 SGHRS, CDR2 YFSETQ. In DNA form, the CDR3 reads TGCGCCAGCAGCCCCCTGGGGCAGGGTTCCTCTGGGGCCAACGTCCTGACTTTC. It codes for CASSPLGQGSSGANVLTF.

To note about this clone: Its ends do not fully match the called genes, so a read error is possible. Distinct nucleotide sequences in the sample also encode this CDR3. The chain recombines TRBV12-3 or TRBV12-4 with TRBJ1-1; D call uncertain. This CDR3 is 13 amino acids long. In nucleotides, the CDR3 is TGTGCCAGTAGTTTTAGATCCGGCGCTGAAGCTTTCTTT. Its translation: CASSFRSGAEAFF.

The chain couples TRBV5-1 to TRBJ2-2; 8 positions match TRBD1. Germline V CDR1 and CDR2: SGHRS, YFSETQ. This CDR3 comprises 17 residues. Trimming at V came to 0 bases and at J to 3 bases, leaving 7 bases not matched to a gene. The CDR3 bases are TGCGCCAGCAGCTTGGGGCAGGGGGCCGGGGACACCGGGGAGCTGTTTTTT. It is translated as CASSLGQGAGDTGELFF. The entire variable domain, with the rest obtained from reference TRBV5-1 and TRBJ2-2, is as follows: KAGVTQTPRYLIKTRGQQVTLSCSPISGHRSVSWYQQTPGQGLQFLFEYFSETQRNKGNFPGRFSGRQFSNSRSEMNVSTLELGDSALYLCASSLGQGAGDTGELFFGEGSRLTVL.

This clone was picked up one time. This rearrangement joins TRBV5-5 to TRBJ1-5, with D hard to call. CDR1 is SGHKS and CDR2 is YYEKEE in the germline V gene (reference sequence). CDR3 length: 15 amino acids. V was clipped by 3 bases and J by 4 bases, with 14 bases between them. In DNA form, the CDR3 reads TGTGCCAGCAGCTCGGCGGTTCAGAGTAATCAGCCCCAGCATTTT. Translating it yields CASSSAVQSNQPQHF.